These 4 T cell receptor beta chains were sequenced from one sample in a study of blood T cell repertoires in COVID-19. This table comes from immunoSEQ multiplex PCR, and its TCRdb copy is limited to in-frame clones, with some not included. Among 180,000 or so clones listed, around four fifths were seen once. Sequencing input: peripheral blood. Receptor source: a woman between 40 and 55 years old with COVID-19, enrolled during active disease.

The chain links TRBV7-9 to TRBJ1-6; no clear D. CDR1 is SEHNR, CDR2 FQNEAQ, per germline (reference sequence). The CDR3 length is 16 residues. The V gene lost 3 bases and the J gene lost 9 bases, with 18 bases spanning the gap. The chain's CDR3 is CASSFTGKGWRSPLHF. The CDR3 DNA reads TGTGCCAGCAGCTTTACGGGGAAAGGGTGGCGTTCACCCCTCCACTTT.

The V gene is TRBV3-1 (or the pseudogene TRBV3-2), the J gene TRBJ1-6; TRBD1 matches at 9 bases. CDR1 is LGHDT, CDR2 YNNKEL, per germline (reference sequence). The CDR3 loop spans 15 amino acids. Trimming at V came to 4 bases and at J to 7 bases, leaving 5 bases not matched to a gene. The CDR3 sequence: CASSRHRGQNSPLHF. The CDR3 DNA is TGTGCCAGCAGCCGCCACAGGGGGCAGAATTCACCCCTCCACTTT.

The chain joins TRBV5-1 to TRBJ1-3; 8 nucleotides line up with TRBD1. The CDR3 spans 15 residues. Trimming at V came to 5 bases and at J to 4 bases, leaving 8 bases not matched to a gene. The germline CDR1 and CDR2 sequences are SGHRS and YFSETQ. The CDR3 loop is CASRPATGVGNTIYF. DNA for the CDR3: TGCGCCAGCAGGCCCGCGACAGGGGTCGGAAACACCATATATTTT.

This clone was detected only a few times. V usage is TRBV18 and J usage is TRBJ2-7; the D is unclear. Germline V gene lookup returns CDR1 KGHSH and CDR2 LQKENI. This CDR3 contains 12 residues. V gave up 3 bases and J gave up 1 base, with 4 bases separating them. CDR3 in amino acids: CASSPHSYEQYF. Written as DNA, the CDR3 is TGTGCCAGCTCACCCCATTCCTACGAGCAGTACTTC. The full variable domain, rest sourced from reference TRBV18 and TRBJ2-7, is NAGVMQNPRHLVRRRGQEARLRCSPMKGHSHVYWYRQLPEEGLKFMVYLQKENIIDESGMPKERFSAEFPKEGPSILRIQQVVRGDSAAYFCASSPHSYEQYFGPGTRLTVT.